This record concerns one T cell receptor (beta chain) sequence. CDR1 LNHNV and CDR2 YYDKDF come from the germline V gene (reference sequence). The CDR3 extends over 13 amino acids. Trimming removed 5 bases at V and 8 bases at J, with 12 bases between. Seattle researchers signed up patients amid active infection and tracked them longitudinally. This sample was taken from a study of blood T cell repertoires in COVID-19. Study background: Both acute and convalescent COVID-19 samples were obtained from the United States, Italy and Spain. From T cells, B-cell-depleted T cells, or PBMCs came the material, which was cDNA or gDNA.

Per the study methods: Scientists estimated how many nucleated cells there were by amplifying reference gene primers. The assay was immunoSEQ multiplex PCR, and TCRdb's table has in-frame clones only and misses some. The D gene and trimming were derived from the DNA, and the V and J assignments and clone size from that table. The sample includes about 120,000 clones, roughly 90% seen only once; the top ten take roughly 4%. The sample comprised peripheral blood. The clonotype was recovered from a woman aged 55 to 70 with COVID-19, enrolled during active disease. The rearrangement joins TRBV15 to TRBJ1-4; D might be TRBD1 (5 bases). The CDR3, as DNA: TGTGCCACCAGCCGGGGGAGGAGGGAAAAACTGTTTTTT. Amino acids: CATSRGRREKLFF.